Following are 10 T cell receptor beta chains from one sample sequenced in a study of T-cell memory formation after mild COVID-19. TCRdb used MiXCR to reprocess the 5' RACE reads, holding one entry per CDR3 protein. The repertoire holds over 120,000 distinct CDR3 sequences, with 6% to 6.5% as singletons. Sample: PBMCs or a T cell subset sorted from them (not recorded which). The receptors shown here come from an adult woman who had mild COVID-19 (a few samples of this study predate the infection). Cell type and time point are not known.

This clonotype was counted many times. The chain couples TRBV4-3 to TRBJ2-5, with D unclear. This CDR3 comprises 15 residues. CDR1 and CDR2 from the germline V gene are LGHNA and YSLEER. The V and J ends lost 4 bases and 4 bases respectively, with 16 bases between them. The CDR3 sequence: CASSRSPLWGETQYF. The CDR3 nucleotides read TGCGCCAGCAGCCGTTCCCCCCTTTGGGGAGAGACCCAGTACTTC.

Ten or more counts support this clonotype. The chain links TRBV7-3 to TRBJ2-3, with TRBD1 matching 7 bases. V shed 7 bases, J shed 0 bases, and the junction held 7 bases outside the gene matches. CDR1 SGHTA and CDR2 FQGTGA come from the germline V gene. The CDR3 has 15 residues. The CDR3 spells CASTLQGSSTDTQYF. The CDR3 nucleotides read TGTGCCAGCACACTACAGGGGTCTAGCACAGATACGCAGTATTTT. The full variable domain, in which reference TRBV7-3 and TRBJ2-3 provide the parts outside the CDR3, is GAGVSQTPSNKVTEKGKYVELRCDPISGHTALYWYRQSLGQGPEFLIYFQGTGAADDSGLPNDRFFAVRPEGSVSTLKIQRTERGDSAVYLCASTLQGSSTDTQYFGPGTRLTVL.

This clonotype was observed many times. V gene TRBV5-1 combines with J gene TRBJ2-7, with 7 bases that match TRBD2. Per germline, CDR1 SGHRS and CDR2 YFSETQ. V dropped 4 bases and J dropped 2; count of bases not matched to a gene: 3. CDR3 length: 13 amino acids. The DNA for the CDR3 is TGCGCCAGCAGCCCGGGGGGTGCCTACGAGCAGTACTTC. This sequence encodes CASSPGGAYEQYF.

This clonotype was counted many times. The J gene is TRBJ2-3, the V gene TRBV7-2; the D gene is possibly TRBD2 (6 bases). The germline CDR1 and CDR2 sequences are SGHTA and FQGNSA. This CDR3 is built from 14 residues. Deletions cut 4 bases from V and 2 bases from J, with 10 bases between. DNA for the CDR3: TGTGCCAGCAGCTCGGGACTCGCCACAGATACGCAGTATTTT. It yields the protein CASSSGLATDTQYF. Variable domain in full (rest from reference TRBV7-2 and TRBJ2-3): GAGVSQSPSNKVTEKGKDVELRCDPISGHTALYWYRQSLGQGLEFLIYFQGNSAPDKSGLPSDRFSAERTGGSVSTLTIQRTQQEDSAVYLCASSSGLATDTQYFGPGTRLTVL.

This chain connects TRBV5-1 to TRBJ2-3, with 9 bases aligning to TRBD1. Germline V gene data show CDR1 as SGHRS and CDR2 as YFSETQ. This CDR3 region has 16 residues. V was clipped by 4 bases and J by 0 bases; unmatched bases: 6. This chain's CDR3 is CASSRRQGGSTDTQYF. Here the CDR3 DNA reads TGCGCCAGCAGCCGACGACAGGGGGGGAGCACAGATACGCAGTATTTT.

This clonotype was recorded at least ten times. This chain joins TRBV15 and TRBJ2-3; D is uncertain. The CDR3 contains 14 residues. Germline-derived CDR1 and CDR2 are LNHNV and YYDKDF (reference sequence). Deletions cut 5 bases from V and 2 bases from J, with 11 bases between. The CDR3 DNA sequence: TGTGCCACCAGCTCGAGCGATTACACAGATACGCAGTATTTT. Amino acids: CATSSSDYTDTQYF.

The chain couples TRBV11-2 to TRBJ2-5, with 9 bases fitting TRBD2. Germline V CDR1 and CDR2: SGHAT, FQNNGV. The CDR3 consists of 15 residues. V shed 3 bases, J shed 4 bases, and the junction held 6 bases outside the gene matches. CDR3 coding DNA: TGTGCCAGCAGCTTCGGGACTAGCATAGGAGAGACCCAGTACTTC. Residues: CASSFGTSIGETQYF.

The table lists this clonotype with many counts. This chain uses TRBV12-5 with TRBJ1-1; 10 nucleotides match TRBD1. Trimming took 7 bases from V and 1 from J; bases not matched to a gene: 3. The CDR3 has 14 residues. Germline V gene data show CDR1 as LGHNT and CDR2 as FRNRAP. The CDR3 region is CASAGDRGNTEAFF. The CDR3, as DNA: TGTGCTAGTGCCGGGGACAGGGGGAACACTGAAGCTTTCTTT.

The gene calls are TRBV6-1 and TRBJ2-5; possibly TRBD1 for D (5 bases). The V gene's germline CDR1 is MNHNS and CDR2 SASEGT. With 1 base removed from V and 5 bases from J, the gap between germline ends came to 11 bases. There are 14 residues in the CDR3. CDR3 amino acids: CASSEGGFRETQYF. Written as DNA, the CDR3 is TGTGCCAGCAGTGAAGGGGGCTTCAGGGAGACCCAGTACTTC.

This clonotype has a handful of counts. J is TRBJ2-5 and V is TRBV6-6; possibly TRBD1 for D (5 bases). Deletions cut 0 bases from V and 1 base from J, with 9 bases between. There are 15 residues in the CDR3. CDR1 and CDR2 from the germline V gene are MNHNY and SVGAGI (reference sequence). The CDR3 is CASSYSGRAQETQYF. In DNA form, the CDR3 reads TGTGCCAGCAGTTACTCTGGCAGGGCCCAAGAGACCCAGTACTTC.